This TCR beta chain was captured by sequencing in a study of T cell clonality in common variable immunodeficiency (dated by TCRdb to 2013 to 2016). CDR1 is given as SGHDN and CDR2 as FVKESK, both from the germline V gene. V is clipped by 0 bases and J by 4 bases, and the sequence between their germline boundaries is 19 bases long. Inclusive of the bounding cysteine and phenylalanine, the CDR3 is 18 residues long. The DNA shown is the part of the CDR3 that was read: 45 bases, in frame from base 1. This clone was seen at least ten times. No antigen is known for it. The CDR3 end lies 3 residues beyond the end of the read and is filled in from the germline J gene. Predominantly Caucasian heritage was noted among both the CVID patients and the healthy controls. Heparinized peripheral whole blood samples of roughly 5 to 8.5 ml were obtained from each donor. Genomic DNA from adults with common variable immune deficiency (CVID) and from healthy adult controls was used for sequencing of TCRbeta CDR3 repertoires. The control group was made up of roughly 22 healthy adult volunteers (about ten male and approximately twelve female) whose ages ranged from 23 to 66 years, with a mean age of approximately 37. To isolate peripheral blood mononuclear cells, diluted blood was subjected to density centrifugation over Hypaque 1077 or Ficoll-Paque. Genomic DNA was obtained from unsorted mononuclear cells through either Qiagen column purification or a centrifugation-based method.

For sequencing input, CVID and control samples contributed equivalent amounts of genomic DNA. For every sample, a 60 bp segment covering the rearranged TCRbeta CDR3 region was amplified and then sequenced. TCRbeta amplification used the immunoSEQ assay, a bias-corrected multiplex PCR with high-throughput sequencing. The source study handled its data this way. Every unique nucleotide sequence counted as a clone and was annotated with V, D and J genes, copy number and frequency. Sequences were labeled productive if in frame, and non-productive if out of frame or containing stop codons. Clonality was calculated from Shannon's entropy as previously described. The predicted amino acid sequences of productive clones were used to derive the mean CDR3 Kyte-Doolittle hydropathy. Scaled V gene usage was hierarchically clustered using Manhattan distance and complete linkage with the R hclust function. Sharing of clones by CDR3 amino acid sequence was evaluated through resampling of 12 repertoires per group over 100 rounds. The repertoires were searched for around 75 published EBV-specific and almost 250 published CMV-specific TCRbeta sequences. Analysis left out two CVID samples that produced under 10,000 sequences, so 42 CVID repertoires remained. TCRdb's version of the immuneACCESS table is confined to in-frame rearrangements and falls short of the full clone set. An unresolved V gene accounts for under half of the shortfall where checked; the remainder is of unknown origin. V, J and clone size reflect that table, while D and trimming were determined from the DNA. For this sample the table reports some 64,000 clones, with no clone seen just once. 1.7% of the sample rests with the top ten.

Points the paper makes about the study in general: Increased TCRbeta clonality was found in CVID subjects compared with healthy controls (t-test p = 0.018), with the increase being most characteristic of about a third of subjects. Although equal DNA input was used, an average of approximately 82,000 unique sequences per sample was obtained for controls, compared with 30,000 to 35,000 for CVID samples. Fewer deletions and N-nucleotide insertions were reportedly observed in CVID TCRbeta sequences, and highly modified clones with 13 or more V deletions were reportedly absent from CVID TCRbeta sequences. The authors noted that sequencing repertoires of T cell subpopulations would be needed to clarify what caused the increased clonality in CVID. Differences among patients in the CVID cohort limited the correlations between repertoire features and clinical complications. Healthy controls shared more TCRbeta clones with each other than CVID subjects shared among themselves (p < 0.0001).

The specimen was peripheral blood mononuclear cells. The chain was built from TRBV14 and TRBJ2-1; the D gene is perhaps TRBD2, on 6 matching bases. This clonotype was obtained from a person aged 18 to 75 in good health. CDR3 loop: CASSQDKRAGRTYNEQFF. The CDR3 bases that were read are TGTGCCAGCAGCCAAGATAAGAGAGCGGGTAGGACTTACAATGAG.